This TCR beta chain was observed in a study of blood T cells in healthy people across ages. Peripheral blood was drawn, approximately 9.4 milliliters per donor. A second PCR, run for about 6 to 12 cycles, used a sample-barcoded 5' primer plus a J-beta primer mix. TCRdb ran MiXCR on the 5' RACE reads and lists one entry per CDR3 protein. The sample contains about 590,000 distinct CDR3 sequences, approximately 30% of which appear only once. J lost 8 bases, V lost 1 base, and 8 bases had no gene match. CDR3 size: 15 residues. Germline V gene lookup returns CDR1 SGHRS and CDR2 YFSETQ. Findings of the study overall: The diversity estimates, figures obtained from one million T cells, were considered underestimates. A roughly linear fall in TCR beta diversity per million T cells was seen with increasing age.

In its sample, this clonotype was seen a few times. Its antigen is currently unknown. The TCR was taken from an elderly woman in good health. Input material: blood. The chain employs TRBV5-1 and TRBJ2-3; TRBD1 matches at 9 bases. In nucleotides, the CDR3 is TGCGCCAGCAGCTTGCGGAGACAGGGGGTCGGTACGCAGTATTTT. This translates into CASSLRRQGVGTQYF.